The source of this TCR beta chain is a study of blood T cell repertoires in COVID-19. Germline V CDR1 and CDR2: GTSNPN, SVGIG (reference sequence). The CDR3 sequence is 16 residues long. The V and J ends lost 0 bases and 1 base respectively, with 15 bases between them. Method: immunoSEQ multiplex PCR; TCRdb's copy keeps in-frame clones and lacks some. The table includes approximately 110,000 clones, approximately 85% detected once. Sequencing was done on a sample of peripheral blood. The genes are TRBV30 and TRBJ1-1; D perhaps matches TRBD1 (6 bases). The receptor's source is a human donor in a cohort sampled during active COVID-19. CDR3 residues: CAWSVSLDRGNTEAFF. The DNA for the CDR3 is TGTGCCTGGAGTGTGTCCTTGGACAGAGGGAACACTGAAGCTTTCTTT.